These T cell receptor beta chains were read from a single sample in a study of spatial heterogeneity in lung cancer. TCRdb itself ran the 5' RACE reads through MiXCR, one entry per CDR3 protein. Of fewer than 150,000 distinct CDR3 sequences listed, 9.5% to 14% are singletons. This specimen consisted of PBMCs, obtained at follow-up. Every receptor here comes from a female donor with early-stage non-small cell lung cancer. Each CDR3 is given with its conserved first and last residue. A D gene is named only where the DNA matches it firmly. Size is stated for part of the rows, as once, few or many counts, or as a class when the clone is expanded.

d_call,clone_size,v_call,j_call,cdr3_aa,cdr3_nt
-,-,TRBV7-2,TRBJ2-7,CASTRYREKYEQYF,TGTGCCAGCACCCGGTACCGGGAGAAGTACGAGCAGTACTTC
-,-,TRBV30,TRBJ1-1,CAWSVSLTEAFF,TGTGCCTGGAGTGTCTCTCTCACTGAAGCTTTCTTT
TRBD2,-,TRBV6-6,TRBJ2-7,CASSSSSGRSYEQYF,TGTGCCAGCAGTTCCTCTAGCGGCAGATCCTACGAGCAGTACTTC
TRBD2,many,TRBV29-1,TRBJ2-1,CSVEDPQRGLYNEQFF,TGCAGCGTTGAAGATCCCCAGCGGGGGCTCTACAATGAGCAGTTCTTC
-,-,TRBV29-1,TRBJ1-5,CSVVMGVNQPQHF,TGCAGCGTTGTCATGGGGGTCAATCAGCCCCAGCATTTT
-,many,TRBV6-1,TRBJ1-1,CASSRGWNTEAFF,TGTGCCAGCAGTAGGGGCTGGAACACTGAAGCTTTCTTT
TRBD2,few,TRBV10-3,TRBJ2-1,CATLGLAGGNEQFF,TGTGCCACACTGGGACTAGCGGGAGGGAATGAGCAGTTCTTC
-,-,TRBV4-1,TRBJ1-5,CASSQGEGYSNQPQHF,TGCGCCAGCAGCCAAGGGGAAGGTTATAGCAATCAGCCCCAGCATTTT
-,-,TRBV6-5,TRBJ2-3,CASSYSKGEGADTQYF,TGTGCCAGCAGTTACTCGAAGGGGGAGGGGGCAGATACGCAGTATTTT
TRBD2,many,TRBV11-3,TRBJ2-3,CASSLSYQLAGDTDTQYF,TGTGCCAGCAGCTTGTCGTATCAACTAGCGGGAGACACAGATACGCAGTATTTT
-,-,TRBV18,TRBJ2-1,CASSSGGQSNEQFF,TGTGCCAGCTCCAGCGGAGGACAAAGTAATGAGCAGTTCTTC
-,-,TRBV20-1,TRBJ1-5,CSARGKRDIQPQHF,TGCAGTGCTAGGGGCAAGAGGGACATTCAGCCCCAGCATTTT
-,few,TRBV5-1,TRBJ2-7,CASSLDITYEQYF,TGCGCCAGCAGCTTGGACATTACCTACGAGCAGTACTTC
TRBD1,many,TRBV28,TRBJ2-3,CASSFRYRGRTDTQYF,TGTGCCAGCAGTTTTAGGTACAGGGGACGCACAGATACGCAGTATTTT
TRBD1,many,TRBV28,TRBJ2-7,CASRTGGVSSYEQYF,TGTGCCAGCAGAACAGGGGGAGTGAGCTCCTACGAGCAGTACTTC
-,few,TRBV20-1,TRBJ2-2,CSASAPMTRIANTGELFF,TGCAGTGCTAGTGCTCCTATGACGAGGATCGCGAACACCGGGGAGCTGTTTTTT
TRBD2,few,TRBV20-1,TRBJ2-1,CSAGRGSNEQFF,TGCAGTGCTGGGCGGGGGTCCAATGAGCAGTTCTTC
-,-,TRBV3-1,TRBJ2-1,CASSQDSPLGAFF,TGTGCCAGCAGCCAAGATTCTCCTTTGGGGGCGTTCTTC
-,-,TRBV18,TRBJ1-1,CASSWEGRNTEAFF,TGTGCCAGCTCCTGGGAGGGCAGGAACACTGAAGCTTTCTTT
-,few,TRBV25-1,TRBJ2-7,CASSKSHYEQYF,TGTGCCAGCAGTAAGTCCCACTACGAGCAGTACTTC
-,-,TRBV1,TRBJ2-3,CTTTPLTSGYPKNTDTQYF,TGCACCACCACTCCACTTACTAGCGGATACCCAAAAAACACAGATACGCAGTATTTT
TRBD2,-,TRBV20-1,TRBJ2-1,CSARLAGAKIYNEQFF,TGCAGTGCTAGGCTGGCGGGAGCAAAGATCTACAATGAGCAGTTCTTC
-,few,TRBV6-2/TRBV6-3,TRBJ1-2,CASTLIGEYGYTF,TGTGCCAGCACCTTAATAGGGGAATATGGCTACACCTTC
-,many,TRBV10-3,TRBJ2-3,CATSGGSTDTQYF,TGTGCCACCTCCGGCGGTAGCACAGATACGCAGTATTTT
TRBD2,few,TRBV7-3,TRBJ2-1,CASSLMGLAVYNEQFF,TGTGCCAGCAGCTTAATGGGGCTAGCGGTATACAATGAGCAGTTCTTC
TRBD2,many,TRBV28,TRBJ2-3,CASSLPYSGRAKTDTQYF,TGTGCCAGCAGTTTACCTTATAGCGGGAGGGCCAAAACAGATACGCAGTATTTT
-,-,TRBV7-2,TRBJ1-1,CASSLEFSNTEAFF,TGTGCCAGCAGCTTAGAGTTCTCGAACACTGAAGCTTTCTTT
-,-,TRBV5-6,TRBJ2-6,CASSFWPGANVLTF,TGTGCCAGCAGCTTTTGGCCTGGGGCCAACGTCCTGACTTTC
-,many,TRBV7-2,TRBJ2-6,CASSLDSAGANVLTF,TGTGCCAGCAGCTTAGACTCGGCCGGGGCCAACGTCCTGACTTTC
TRBD1,many,TRBV5-1,TRBJ1-1,CASSLGQGPEAFF,TGCGCCAGCAGCTTGGGACAGGGGCCTGAAGCTTTCTTT
-,many,TRBV29-1,TRBJ2-3,CSATSSQMPTQYF,TGCAGCGCCACTAGCAGCCAGATGCCGACGCAGTATTTT
-,-,TRBV6-5,TRBJ1-1,CASSYSVSAQSEAFF,TGTGCCAGCAGTTACTCCGTCTCCGCACAGTCTGAAGCTTTCTTT
-,many,TRBV20-1,TRBJ2-1,CSAPATVNEQFF,TGCAGTGCCCCGGCGACGGTCAATGAGCAGTTCTTC
-,few,TRBV28,TRBJ2-7,CASSLGGPGPSYEQYF,TGTGCCAGCAGTTTGGGGGGGCCAGGGCCTTCCTACGAGCAGTACTTC
-,-,TRBV11-2,TRBJ2-6,CASSLGASGDGGANVLTF,TGTGCCAGCAGCTTAGGAGCATCTGGGGACGGCGGGGCCAACGTCCTGACTTTC
-,-,TRBV6-5,TRBJ2-2,CASRLDSRTGELFF,TGTGCCAGCAGGTTGGACAGTCGCACCGGGGAGCTGTTTTTT
-,-,TRBV15,TRBJ1-1,CATRSRGARRDTEAFF,TGTGCCACCAGGTCAAGGGGGGCCAGGCGGGACACTGAAGCTTTCTTT
TRBD1,-,TRBV24-1,TRBJ1-5,CATSKQGNEPQHF,TGTGCCACCAGTAAACAGGGGAACGAGCCCCAGCATTTT
TRBD1,-,TRBV18,TRBJ2-2,CASSQQGAKTTGELFF,TGTGCCAGCTCGCAGCAGGGGGCGAAGACCACCGGGGAGCTGTTTTTT
-,-,TRBV27,TRBJ2-3,CASRPMMSTDTQYF,TGTGCCAGCAGACCAATGATGAGCACAGATACGCAGTATTTT
-,few,TRBV11-2,TRBJ2-7,CASRLTGFEQYF,TGTGCCAGCAGACTTACGGGATTCGAGCAGTACTTC
-,few,TRBV9,TRBJ2-3,CASRDITDTQYF,TGTGCCAGCAGGGACATCACAGATACGCAGTATTTT
-,many,TRBV4-2,TRBJ2-4,CASSQGRDQAKNIQYF,TGTGCCAGCAGTCAAGGCCGGGACCAAGCCAAAAACATTCAGTACTTC
-,-,TRBV20-1,TRBJ2-2,CSARIAERNTGELFF,TGCAGTGCTAGAATAGCGGAAAGGAACACCGGGGAGCTGTTTTTT
-,few,TRBV7-8,TRBJ2-2,CASSMSTGSRTGELFF,TGTGCCAGCAGCATGTCTACGGGGAGTCGAACCGGGGAGCTGTTTTTT
TRBD2,few,TRBV4-3,TRBJ2-3,CASSLLPATSDSTDTQYF,TGCGCCAGCAGCCTCCTCCCCGCGACTAGCGACTCCACAGATACGCAGTATTTT
-,many,TRBV7-2,TRBJ2-7,CASSPTIGGINSYEQYF,TGTGCCAGCAGCCCGACGATTGGAGGGATCAACTCCTACGAGCAGTACTTC
-,few,TRBV5-1,TRBJ1-6,CASSFQGISGNSPLHF,TGCGCCAGCAGCTTCCAGGGGATCTCGGGGAATTCACCCCTCCACTTT
-,-,TRBV29-1,TRBJ1-4,CSVGQNEKLFF,TGCAGCGTTGGACAGAATGAAAAACTGTTTTTT
-,few,TRBV12-3/TRBV12-4,TRBJ1-3,CASSFGHISGNTIYF,TGTGCCAGCAGTTTCGGACACATCTCTGGAAACACCATATATTTT
TRBD2,few,TRBV27,TRBJ2-7,CASISMGSGRGEQYF,TGTGCCTCTATTTCCATGGGTAGCGGGAGGGGCGAGCAGTACTTC
TRBD2,few,TRBV20-1,TRBJ2-1,CSARSLLAGGWDEQFF,TGCAGTGCTAGATCCCTACTAGCGGGAGGGTGGGATGAGCAGTTCTTC
-,few,TRBV5-1,TRBJ2-6,CASSLGYAGANVLTF,TGCGCCAGCAGTTTGGGGTATGCTGGGGCCAACGTCCTGACTTTC